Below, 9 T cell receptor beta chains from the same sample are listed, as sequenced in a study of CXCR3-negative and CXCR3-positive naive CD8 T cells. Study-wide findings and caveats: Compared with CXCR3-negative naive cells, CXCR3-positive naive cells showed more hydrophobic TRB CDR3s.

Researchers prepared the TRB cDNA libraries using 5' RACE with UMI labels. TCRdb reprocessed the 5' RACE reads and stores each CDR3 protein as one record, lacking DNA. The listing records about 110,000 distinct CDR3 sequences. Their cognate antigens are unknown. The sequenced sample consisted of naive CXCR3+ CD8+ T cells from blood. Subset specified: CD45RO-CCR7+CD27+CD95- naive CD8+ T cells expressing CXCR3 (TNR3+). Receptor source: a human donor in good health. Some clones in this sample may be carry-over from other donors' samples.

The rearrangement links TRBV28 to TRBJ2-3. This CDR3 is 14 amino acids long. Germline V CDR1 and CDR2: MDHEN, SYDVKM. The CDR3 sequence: CASSLRSYYDTQYF. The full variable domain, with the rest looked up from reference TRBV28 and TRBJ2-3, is DVKVTQSSRYLVKRTGEKVFLECVQDMDHENMFWYRQDPGLGLRLIYFSYDVKMKEKGDIPEGYSVSREKKERFSLILESASTNQTSMYLCASSLRSYYDTQYFGPGTRLTVL.

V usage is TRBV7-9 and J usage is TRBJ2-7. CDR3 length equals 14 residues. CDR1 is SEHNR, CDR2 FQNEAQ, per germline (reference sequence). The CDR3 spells CASSLEGGVHEQYF. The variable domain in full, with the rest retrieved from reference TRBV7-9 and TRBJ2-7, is DTGVSQNPRHKITKRGQNVTFRCDPISEHNRLYWYRQTLGQGPEFLTYFQNEAQLEKSRLLSDRFSAERPKGSFSTLEIQRTEQGDSAMYLCASSLEGGVHEQYFGPGTRLTVT.

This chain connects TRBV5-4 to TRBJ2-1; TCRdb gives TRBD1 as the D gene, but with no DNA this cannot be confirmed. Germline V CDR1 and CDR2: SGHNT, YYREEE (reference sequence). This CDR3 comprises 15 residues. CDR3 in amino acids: CASSLWDSSYNEQFF.

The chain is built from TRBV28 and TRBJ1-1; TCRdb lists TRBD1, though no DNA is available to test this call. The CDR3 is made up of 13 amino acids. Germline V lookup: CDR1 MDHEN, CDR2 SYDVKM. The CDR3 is CASSRGLGTEAFF.

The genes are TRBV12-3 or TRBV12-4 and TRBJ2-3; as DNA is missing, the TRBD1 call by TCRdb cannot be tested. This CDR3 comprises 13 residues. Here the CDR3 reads CASSPFGGDTQYF.

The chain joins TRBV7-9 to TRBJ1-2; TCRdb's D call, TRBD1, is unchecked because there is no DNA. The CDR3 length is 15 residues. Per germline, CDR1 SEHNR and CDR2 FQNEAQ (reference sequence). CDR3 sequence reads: CASSLTGTGMESYTF.

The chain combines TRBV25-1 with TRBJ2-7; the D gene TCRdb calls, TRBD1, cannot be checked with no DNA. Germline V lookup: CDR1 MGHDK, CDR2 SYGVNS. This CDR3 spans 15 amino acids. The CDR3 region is CASSEVGTRHGEQYF.

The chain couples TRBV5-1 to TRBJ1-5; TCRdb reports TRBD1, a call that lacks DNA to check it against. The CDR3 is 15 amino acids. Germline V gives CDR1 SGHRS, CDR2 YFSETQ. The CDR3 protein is CASSFLGVSNQPQHF. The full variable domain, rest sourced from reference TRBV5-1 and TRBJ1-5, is KAGVTQTPRYLIKTRGQQVTLSCSPISGHRSVSWYQQTPGQGLQFLFEYFSETQRNKGNFPGRFSGRQFSNSRSEMNVSTLELGDSALYLCASSFLGVSNQPQHFGDGTRLSIL.

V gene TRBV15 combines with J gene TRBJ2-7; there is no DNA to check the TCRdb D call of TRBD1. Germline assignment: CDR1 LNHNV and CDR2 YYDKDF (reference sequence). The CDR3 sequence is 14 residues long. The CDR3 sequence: CATSTSTGAGEQYF.